This T cell receptor beta chain was obtained from a study of shared clonotypes between healthy human individuals. Study outcomes and limitations: It was observed that 5% to 6.5% of naive CD4 clonotypes were shared across several donors. Generation of non-shared clonotypes was less probable than generation of clonotypes shared by all four donors.

The protocol was immunoSEQ multiplex PCR, while the TCRdb copy is restricted to in-frame clones and leaves out a portion. The profile shows about 2,500,000 clones, 85% to 95% of them singletons. The V end was cut by 1 base, the J end by 0 bases, with 7 bases between. The CDR3 loop spans 15 amino acids. Germline values: CDR1 SGHVS, CDR2 FQNEAQ. Comments on this clone: Its matching antigen is unknown.

V and J are TRBV7-8 and TRBJ1-3, with a tentative D call TRBD1 (5 bases). What was sequenced was naive CD4+ T cells sorted from blood. Specified subset: CD45RA+ positively selected. The origin of this receptor is a man aged 18 to 29 in good health. The CDR3 reads CASSLGQSSGNTIYF. The DNA of the CDR3 is TGTGCCAGCAGCTTAGGACAGAGCTCTGGAAACACCATATATTTT.